The present entry profiles one TCR beta chain with its context. The protocol was immunoSEQ multiplex PCR, while the TCRdb copy is restricted to in-frame clones and leaves out a portion. The table records 90,000 to 120,000 clones, about four fifths of them present only once. This specimen belongs to a study of blood T cell repertoires in COVID-19. About the research overall: T cells, B-cell-depleted T cells, or PBMCs provided the cDNA or gDNA that served as material.

The CDR3 is 13 residues long. Germline-derived CDR1 and CDR2 are DFQATT and SNEGSKA (reference sequence). Deletions cut 3 bases from V and 5 bases from J, with 11 bases between. Sample: peripheral blood. This sequence originates from a woman older than 75 with active or convalescent COVID-19. The V and J genes are TRBV20-1 and TRBJ1-5, with D unresolved. Here the CDR3 reads CSASFGWDQPQHF. The CDR3 nucleotides read TGCAGTGCTAGTTTCGGGTGGGATCAGCCCCAGCATTTT.